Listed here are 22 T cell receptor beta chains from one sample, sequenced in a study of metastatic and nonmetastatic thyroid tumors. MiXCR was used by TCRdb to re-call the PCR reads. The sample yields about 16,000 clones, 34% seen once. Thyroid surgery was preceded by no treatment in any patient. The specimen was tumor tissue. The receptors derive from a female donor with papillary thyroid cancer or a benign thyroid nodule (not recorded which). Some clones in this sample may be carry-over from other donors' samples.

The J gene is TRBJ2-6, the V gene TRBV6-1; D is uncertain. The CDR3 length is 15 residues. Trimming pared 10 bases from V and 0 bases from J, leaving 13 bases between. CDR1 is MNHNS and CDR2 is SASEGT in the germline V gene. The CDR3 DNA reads TGTGCCACCCAGCCTCTTTCCTCTGGGGCCAACGTCCTGACTTTC. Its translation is CATQPLSSGANVLTF.

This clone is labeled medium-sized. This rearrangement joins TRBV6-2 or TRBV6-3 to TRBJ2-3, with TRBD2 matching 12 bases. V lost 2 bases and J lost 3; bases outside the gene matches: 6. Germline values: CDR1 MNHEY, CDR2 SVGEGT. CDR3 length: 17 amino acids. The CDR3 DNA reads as TGTGCCAGCAGTTACCCCACTAGCGGGGGGCCGACAGATACGCAGTATTTT. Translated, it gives CASSYPTSGGPTDTQYF.

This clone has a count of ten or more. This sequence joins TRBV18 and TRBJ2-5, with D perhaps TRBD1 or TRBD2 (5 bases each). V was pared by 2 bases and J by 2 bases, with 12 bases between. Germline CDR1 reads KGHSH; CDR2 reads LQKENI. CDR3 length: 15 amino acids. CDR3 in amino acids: CASSPTGGGQETQYF. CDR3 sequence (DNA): TGTGCCAGCTCACCAACAGGTGGGGGTCAAGAGACCCAGTACTTC. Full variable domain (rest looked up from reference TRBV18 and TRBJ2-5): NAGVMQNPRHLVRRRGQEARLRCSPMKGHSHVYWYRQLPEEGLKFMVYLQKENIIDESGMPKERFSAEFPKEGPSILRIQQVVRGDSAAYFCASSPTGGGQETQYFGPGTRLLVL.

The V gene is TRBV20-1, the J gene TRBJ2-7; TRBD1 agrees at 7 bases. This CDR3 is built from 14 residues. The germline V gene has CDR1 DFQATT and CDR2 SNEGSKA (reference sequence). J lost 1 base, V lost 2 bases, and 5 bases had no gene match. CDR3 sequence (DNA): TGCAGTGCTAGACAGGAACAGGGGTCCTACGAGCAGTACTTC. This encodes CSARQEQGSYEQYF.

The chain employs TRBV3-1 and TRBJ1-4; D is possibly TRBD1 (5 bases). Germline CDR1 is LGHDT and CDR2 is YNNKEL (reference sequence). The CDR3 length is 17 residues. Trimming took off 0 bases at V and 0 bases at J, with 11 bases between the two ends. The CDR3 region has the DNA TGTGCCAGCAGCCAAGATCGGGGGTTTGCAACTAATGAAAAACTGTTTTTT. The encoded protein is CASSQDRGFATNEKLFF.

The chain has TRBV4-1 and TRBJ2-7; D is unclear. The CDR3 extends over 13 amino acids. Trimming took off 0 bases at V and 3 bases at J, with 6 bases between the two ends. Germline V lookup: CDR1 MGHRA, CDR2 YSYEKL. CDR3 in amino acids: CASSQDPHYEQYF. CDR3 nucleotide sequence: TGCGCCAGCAGCCAAGATCCCCACTACGAGCAGTACTTC.

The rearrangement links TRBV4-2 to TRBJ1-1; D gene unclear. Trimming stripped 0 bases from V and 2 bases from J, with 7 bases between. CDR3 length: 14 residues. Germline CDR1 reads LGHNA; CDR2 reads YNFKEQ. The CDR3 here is CASSQEAGNTEAFF. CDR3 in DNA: TGTGCCAGCAGCCAAGAGGCGGGAAACACTGAAGCTTTCTTT.

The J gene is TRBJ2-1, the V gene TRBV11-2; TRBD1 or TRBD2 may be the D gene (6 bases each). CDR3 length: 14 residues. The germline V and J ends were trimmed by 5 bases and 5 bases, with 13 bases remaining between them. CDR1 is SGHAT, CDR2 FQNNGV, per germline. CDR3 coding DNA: TGTGCCAGCAGCCGGGGGCAGCCGGACAATGAGCAGTTCTTC. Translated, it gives CASSRGQPDNEQFF. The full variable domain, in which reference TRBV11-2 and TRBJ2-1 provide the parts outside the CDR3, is EAGVAQSPRYKIIEKRQSVAFWCNPISGHATLYWYQQILGQGPKLLIQFQNNGVVDDSQLPKDRFSAERLKGVDSTLKIQPAKLEDSAVYLCASSRGQPDNEQFFGPGTRLTVL.

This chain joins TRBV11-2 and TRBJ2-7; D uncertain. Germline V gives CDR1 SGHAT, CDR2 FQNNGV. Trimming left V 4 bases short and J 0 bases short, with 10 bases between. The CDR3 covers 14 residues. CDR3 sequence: CASSSTRSSYEQYF. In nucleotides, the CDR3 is TGTGCCAGCAGCTCAACTCGCAGCTCCTACGAGCAGTACTTC.

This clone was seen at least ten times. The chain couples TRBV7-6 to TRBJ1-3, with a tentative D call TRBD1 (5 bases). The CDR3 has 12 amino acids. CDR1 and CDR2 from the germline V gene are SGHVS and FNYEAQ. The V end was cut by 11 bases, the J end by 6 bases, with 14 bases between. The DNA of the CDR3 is TGTGCCGGGGGGGGGGAGACAAACACCATATATTTT. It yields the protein CAGGGETNTIYF.

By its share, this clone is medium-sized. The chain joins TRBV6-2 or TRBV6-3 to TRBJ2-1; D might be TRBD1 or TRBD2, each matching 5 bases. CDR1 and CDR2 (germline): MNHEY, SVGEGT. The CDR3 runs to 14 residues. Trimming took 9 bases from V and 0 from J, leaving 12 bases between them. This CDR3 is CARRGDNSYNEQFF. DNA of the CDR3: TGTGCCAGGCGAGGGGATAACTCCTACAATGAGCAGTTCTTC.

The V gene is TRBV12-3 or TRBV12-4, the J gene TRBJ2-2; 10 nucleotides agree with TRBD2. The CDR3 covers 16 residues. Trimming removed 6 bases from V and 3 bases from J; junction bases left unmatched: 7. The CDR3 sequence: CASSLLAGSYTGELFF. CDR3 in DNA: TGTGCCAGCAGCTTACTAGCGGGGTCTTACACCGGGGAGCTGTTTTTT.

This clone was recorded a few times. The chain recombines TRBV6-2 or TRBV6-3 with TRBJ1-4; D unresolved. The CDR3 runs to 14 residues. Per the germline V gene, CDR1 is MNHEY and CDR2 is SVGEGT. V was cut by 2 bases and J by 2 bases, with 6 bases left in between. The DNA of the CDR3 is TGTGCCAGCAGTTACGGAACCACTAATGAAAAACTGTTTTTT. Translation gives CASSYGTTNEKLFF.

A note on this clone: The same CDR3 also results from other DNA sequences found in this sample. The CDR3 nucleotides are TGCGCCAGCAGTGGGGGGGGTGATGAAAAACTGTTTTTT. Translating it yields CASSGGGDEKLFF. The rearrangement links TRBV5-1 to TRBJ1-4; D is possibly TRBD1 (5 bases). The CDR3 loop spans 13 amino acids. Between the trimmed V and J ends, which lost 5 bases and 6 bases, there was a span of 11 bases. Germline CDR1 reads SGHRS; CDR2 reads YFSETQ. The variable domain in full, completed from reference TRBV5-1 and TRBJ1-4, reads KAGVTQTPRYLIKTRGQQVTLSCSPISGHRSVSWYQQTPGQGLQFLFEYFSETQRNKGNFPGRFSGRQFSNSRSEMNVSTLELGDSALYLCASSGGGDEKLFFGSGTQLSVL.

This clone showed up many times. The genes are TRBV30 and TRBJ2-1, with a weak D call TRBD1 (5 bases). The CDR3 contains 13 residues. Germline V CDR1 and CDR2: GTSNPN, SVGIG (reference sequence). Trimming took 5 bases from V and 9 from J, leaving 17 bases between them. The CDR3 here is CAWGKTDEGEQFF. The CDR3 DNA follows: TGTGCCTGGGGGAAGACAGACGAAGGTGAGCAGTTCTTC.

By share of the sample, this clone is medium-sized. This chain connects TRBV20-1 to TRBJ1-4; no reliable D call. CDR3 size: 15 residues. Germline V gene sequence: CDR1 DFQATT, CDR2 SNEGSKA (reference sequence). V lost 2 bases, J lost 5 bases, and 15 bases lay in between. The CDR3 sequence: CSARQRRARNEKLFF. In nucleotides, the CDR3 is TGCAGTGCTAGACAGAGACGGGCGAGGAATGAAAAACTGTTTTTT.

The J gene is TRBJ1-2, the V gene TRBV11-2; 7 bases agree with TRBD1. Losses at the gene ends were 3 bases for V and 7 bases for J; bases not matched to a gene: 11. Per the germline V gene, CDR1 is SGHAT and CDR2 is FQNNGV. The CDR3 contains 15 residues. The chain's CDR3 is CASSFTTDRVGGYTF. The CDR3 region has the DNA TGTGCCAGCAGCTTCACCACCGACAGGGTGGGTGGCTACACCTTC.

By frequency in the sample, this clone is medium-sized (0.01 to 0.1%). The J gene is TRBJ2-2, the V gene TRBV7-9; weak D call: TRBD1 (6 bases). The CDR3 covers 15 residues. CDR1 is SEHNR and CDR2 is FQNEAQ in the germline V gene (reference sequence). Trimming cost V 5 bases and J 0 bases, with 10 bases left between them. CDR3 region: CASSRTAANTGELFF. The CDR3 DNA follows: TGTGCCAGCAGCAGGACAGCCGCGAACACCGGGGAGCTGTTTTTT.

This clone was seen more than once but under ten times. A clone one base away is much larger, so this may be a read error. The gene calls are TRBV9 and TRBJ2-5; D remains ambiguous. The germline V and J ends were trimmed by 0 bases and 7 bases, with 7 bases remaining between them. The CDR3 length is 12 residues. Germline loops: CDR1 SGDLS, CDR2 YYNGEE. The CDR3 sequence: CASSVGDGTQYF. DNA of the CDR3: TGTGCCAGCAGCGTAGGTGACGGGACCCAGTACTTC. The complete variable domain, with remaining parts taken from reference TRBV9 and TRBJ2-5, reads DSGVTQTPKHLITATGQRVTLRCSPRSGDLSVYWYQQSLDQGLQFLIQYYNGEERAKGNILERFSAQQFPDLHSELNLSSLELGDSALYFCASSVGDGTQYFGPGTRLLVL.

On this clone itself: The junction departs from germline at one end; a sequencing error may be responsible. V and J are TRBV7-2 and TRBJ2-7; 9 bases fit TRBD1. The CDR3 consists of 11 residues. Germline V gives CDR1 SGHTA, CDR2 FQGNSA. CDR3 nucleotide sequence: TGTGCCAGCACTTTGGGACAGGGTTTTAGCTTC. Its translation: CASTLGQGFSF.

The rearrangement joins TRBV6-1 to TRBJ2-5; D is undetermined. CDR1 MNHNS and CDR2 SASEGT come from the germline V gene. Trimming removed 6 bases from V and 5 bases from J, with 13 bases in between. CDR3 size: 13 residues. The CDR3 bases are TGTGCCAGCAGGCCGAGACCAACCGAGACCCAGTACTTC. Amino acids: CASRPRPTETQYF.

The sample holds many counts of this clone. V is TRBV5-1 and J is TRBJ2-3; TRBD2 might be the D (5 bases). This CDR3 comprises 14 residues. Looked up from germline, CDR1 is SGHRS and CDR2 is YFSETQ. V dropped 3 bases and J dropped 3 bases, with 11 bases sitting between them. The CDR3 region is CASSSTTGTDTQYF. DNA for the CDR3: TGCGCCAGCAGCTCCACCACGGGGACAGATACGCAGTATTTT.